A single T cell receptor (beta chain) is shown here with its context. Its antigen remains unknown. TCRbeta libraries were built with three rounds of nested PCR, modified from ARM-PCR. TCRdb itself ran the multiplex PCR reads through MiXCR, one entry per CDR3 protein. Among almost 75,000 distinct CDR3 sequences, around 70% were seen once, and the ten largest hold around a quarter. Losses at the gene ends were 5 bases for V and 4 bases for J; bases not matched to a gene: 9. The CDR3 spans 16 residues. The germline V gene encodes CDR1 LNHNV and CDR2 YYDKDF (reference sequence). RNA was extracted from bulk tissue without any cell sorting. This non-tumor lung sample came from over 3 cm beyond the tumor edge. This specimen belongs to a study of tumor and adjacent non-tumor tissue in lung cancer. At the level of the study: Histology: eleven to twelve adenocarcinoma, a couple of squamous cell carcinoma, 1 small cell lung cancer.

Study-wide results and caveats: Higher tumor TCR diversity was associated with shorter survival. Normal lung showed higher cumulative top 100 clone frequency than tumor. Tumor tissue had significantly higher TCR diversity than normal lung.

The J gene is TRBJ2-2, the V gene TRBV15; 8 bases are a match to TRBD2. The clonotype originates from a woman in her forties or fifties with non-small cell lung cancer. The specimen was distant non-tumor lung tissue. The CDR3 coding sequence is TGTGCCACCAGCGGATGGGTAGCGGGAATCACCGGGGAGCTGTTTTTT. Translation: CATSGWVAGITGELFF.